These T cell receptor beta chains were read from a single sample in a study of T cell responses to AZD1222 COVID-19 vaccine. Using immunoSEQ multiplex PCR, the repertoire was profiled, and TCRdb retains in-frame clones only, with some absent. The data contain around 110,000 clones, over 75% of them seen just once; the ten biggest clones take up 7.5% to 8%. This specimen was peripheral blood, taken on day 0 of AZD1222 vaccination. The receptor source for this set is an adult in good health. Both conserved end residues are part of each CDR3. A D gene is named only where the DNA matches it firmly. Size values are once, few and many counts, or a class for expanded clones, and some rows have none.

cdr3_nt,cdr3_aa,j_call,d_call,v_call,clone_size
TGTGCCAGCAGCACAGGGTGGTCCGACGAGCAGTACTTC,CASSTGWSDEQYF,TRBJ2-7,-,TRBV3-1/TRBV3-2,-
TGCGCCAGCAGCCAGGAGGACAGGACGGACATTCAGTACTTC,CASSQEDRTDIQYF,TRBJ2-4,TRBD1,TRBV4-1,-
TGTGCCAGCAGTTCCCCAGGGGTGGGGGGCACAGATACGCAGTATTTT,CASSSPGVGGTDTQYF,TRBJ2-3,-,TRBV27,-
TGTGCCAGCAGCCAAGGGGAGGAGTCTAGAGCTTTCTTT,CASSQGEESRAFF,TRBJ1-1,-,TRBV7-3,-
TGTGCCATACCGGGGCCCTTCACTGAAGCTTTCTTT,CAIPGPFTEAFF,TRBJ1-1,-,TRBV2,-
TGTGCCAGCAGCTTAGGAGGAGGGAATGGCTACACCTTC,CASSLGGGNGYTF,TRBJ1-2,-,TRBV7-8,-
TGTGCCAGCAGTGTGCAGGGGGAAGCTTTCTTT,CASSVQGEAFF,TRBJ1-1,-,TRBV28,-
TGTGCCAGCAGCTGGACCGGTTTTGTGAACACTGAAGCTTTCTTT,CASSWTGFVNTEAFF,TRBJ1-1,-,TRBV5-6,-
TGTGCCAGCTCACGACCCCAACAGGGCCCGAACACCGGGGAGCTGTTTTTT,CASSRPQQGPNTGELFF,TRBJ2-2,-,TRBV18,-
TGTGCCAGCAAGACTCAAGGACTAGCGGGGTACGAGCAGTACTTC,CASKTQGLAGYEQYF,TRBJ2-7,TRBD2,TRBV2,-
TGTGCCACCAGCAAACAGGGCTACAAGGGGCATGAGCAGTTCTTC,CATSKQGYKGHEQFF,TRBJ2-1,-,TRBV15,once
TGTGCCAGCAGCGACAGGGGGCATGGAGGTTCACCCCTCCACTTT,CASSDRGHGGSPLHF,TRBJ1-6,TRBD1,TRBV9,once
TGTGCCAGCAGTGAGAGGCAGGACCCTATCGGGGAGCTGTTTTTT,CASSERQDPIGELFF,TRBJ2-2,-,TRBV2,-
TGTGCCAGCAGCCAAGTAGGCTACACTGAAGCTTTCTTT,CASSQVGYTEAFF,TRBJ1-1,-,TRBV3-1/TRBV3-2,few
TGCGCCAGCAGCTTTGGGAGGGGCGCTAATGAAAAACTGTTTTTT,CASSFGRGANEKLFF,TRBJ1-4,-,TRBV5-1,-
TGTGCCAGTAGCCGTGGAAACTATGGCTACACCTTC,CASSRGNYGYTF,TRBJ1-2,-,TRBV19,-
TGTGCCAGCAGCTTGAATAGCGGGGCCTTTGGGGAGACCCAGTACTTC,CASSLNSGAFGETQYF,TRBJ2-5,TRBD2,TRBV5-5,-
TGCAGCGTGGAGGTCGGGACTAGCGGGAGGGCTAAGTTCTTC,CSVEVGTSGRAKFF,TRBJ2-1,TRBD2,TRBV29-1,-
TGTGCCACCAGCAGAGGACAGGTCTTCAAAGCTTTCTTT,CATSRGQVFKAFF,TRBJ1-1,-,TRBV15,-
TGTGCCAGTACCGGGACAGGTACTGAAAAACTGTTTTTT,CASTGTGTEKLFF,TRBJ1-4,TRBD1,TRBV19,-
TGTGCCAGCAGTATATCGGAATATGGCTACACCTTC,CASSISEYGYTF,TRBJ1-2,-,TRBV6-5,-
TGTGCCAGCAGCCCCCTGGGACTAGCGGGATCGAGCTCCTACAATGAGCAGTTCTTC,CASSPLGLAGSSSYNEQFF,TRBJ2-1,TRBD2,TRBV7-3,-
TGTGCCAGCAGTTTTCTCAGGACAGGGGGACCCTACGAGCAGTACTTC,CASSFLRTGGPYEQYF,TRBJ2-7,TRBD1,TRBV27,-
TGTGCCAGCTTTCGGGGGACTGAAGCTTTCTTT,CASFRGTEAFF,TRBJ1-1,-,TRBV27,-
TGTGCCAGCAGCCTAGGGCCTAGCGGGGGAATAACCCAGTACTTC,CASSLGPSGGITQYF,TRBJ2-5,TRBD2,TRBV7-9,-
TGTGCCAGCAGCTTGCCAGCCAGTAACGCAGATACGCAGTATTTT,CASSLPASNADTQYF,TRBJ2-3,-,TRBV5-5,few
TGCGCCAGCAGCGCCGACAGGTCCACTGAAGCTTTCTTT,CASSADRSTEAFF,TRBJ1-1,-,TRBV5-1,-
TGTGCCAGCAGCTTATCCCTCATAGCGGTAGGCTCACATACGCAGTATTTT,CASSLSLIAVGSHTQYF,TRBJ2-3,-,TRBV7-9,-
TGTGCTAGCAGCTTAGGGGGCTTCTATGGCTACACCTTC,CASSLGGFYGYTF,TRBJ1-2,TRBD1,TRBV7-9,-
TGTGCCAGCAGCTTAGAAGGGTACAATTCACCCCTCCACTTT,CASSLEGYNSPLHF,TRBJ1-6,-,TRBV7-9,-
TGTGCCAGCAGCACAACGTCAATCAGATCCGGTACCGGGGAGCTGTTTTTT,CASSTTSIRSGTGELFF,TRBJ2-2,-,TRBV11-3,-
TGCGCCAGCAGCCAACGGACCCAAGAGACCCAGTACTTC,CASSQRTQETQYF,TRBJ2-5,-,TRBV4-1,-